The T cell receptor (beta chain) described here comes from a study of blood T cells in healthy people across ages. Notes on the study in general: When set beside aged donors, long-lived donors presented more naive CD4+ cells and higher diversity.

Per-sample PBMC isolation yielded at least 6.5 million cells. The second PCR ran roughly 7 to 12 cycles with a sample-barcoded 5' primer and J-beta primers. TCRdb ran MiXCR on the 5' RACE reads and lists one entry per CDR3 protein. The table lists 1.5 million to 2 million distinct CDR3 sequences, around 35% of them singletons. A remark on this clonotype: The antigen is undetermined.

Trimming took 1 base from V and 2 from J, leaving 8 bases between them. This CDR3 has 14 residues. The chain recombines TRBV12-3 or TRBV12-4 with TRBJ1-2; D is undetermined. Sequencing used blood. The clonotype was recovered from a woman in her 30s in good health. CDR3 bases: TGTGCCAGCAGTTTAGAGGGCGGAAACTATGGCTACACCTTC. Its protein product is CASSLEGGNYGYTF.